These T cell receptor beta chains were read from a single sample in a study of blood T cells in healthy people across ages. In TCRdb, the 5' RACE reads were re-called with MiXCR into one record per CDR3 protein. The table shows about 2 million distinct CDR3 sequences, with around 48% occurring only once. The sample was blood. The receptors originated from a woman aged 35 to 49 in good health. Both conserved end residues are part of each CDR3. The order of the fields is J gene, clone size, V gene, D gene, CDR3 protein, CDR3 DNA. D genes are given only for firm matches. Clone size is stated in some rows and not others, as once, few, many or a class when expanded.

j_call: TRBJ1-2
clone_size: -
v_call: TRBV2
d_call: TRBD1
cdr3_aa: CATRTGEGYGYTF
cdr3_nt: TGTGCCACGCGGACAGGGGAGGGGTATGGCTACACCTTC

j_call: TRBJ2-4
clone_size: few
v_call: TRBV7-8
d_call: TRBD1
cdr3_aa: CASSRDRGALNIQYF
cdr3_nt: TGTGCCAGCAGTCGGGACAGGGGGGCTCTGAACATTCAGTACTTC

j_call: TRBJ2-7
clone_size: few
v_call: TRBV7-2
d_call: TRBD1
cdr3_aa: CASSVGTVYEQYF
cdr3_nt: TGTGCCAGCAGCGTCGGGACAGTTTACGAGCAGTACTTC

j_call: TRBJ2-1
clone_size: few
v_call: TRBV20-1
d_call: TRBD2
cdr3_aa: CSAREARLAGPYNEQFF
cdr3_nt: TGCAGTGCTAGAGAAGCGAGACTAGCGGGGCCCTACAATGAGCAGTTCTTC

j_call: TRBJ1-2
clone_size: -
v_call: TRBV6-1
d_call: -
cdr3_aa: CASNGQNYGYTF
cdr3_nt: TGTGCCAGCAACGGACAGAACTATGGCTACACCTTC

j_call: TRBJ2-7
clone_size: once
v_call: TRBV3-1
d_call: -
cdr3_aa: CASSPRAGGIYEQYF
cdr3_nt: TGTGCCAGCAGCCCTAGAGCGGGTGGGATCTACGAGCAGTACTTC

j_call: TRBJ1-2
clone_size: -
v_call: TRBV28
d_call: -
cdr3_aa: CASSSQVGAYGYTF
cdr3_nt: TGTGCCAGCAGTTCACAGGTGGGGGCCTATGGCTACACCTTC

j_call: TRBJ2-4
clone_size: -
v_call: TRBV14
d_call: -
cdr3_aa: CASSSGANFQNIQYF
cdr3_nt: TGTGCCAGCAGCTCCGGGGCAAACTTTCAAAACATTCAGTACTTC

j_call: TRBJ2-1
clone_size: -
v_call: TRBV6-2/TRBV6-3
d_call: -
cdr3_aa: CASSKAGVGSYNEQFF
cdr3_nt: TGTGCCAGCAGTAAGGCAGGGGTGGGATCCTACAATGAGCAGTTCTTC

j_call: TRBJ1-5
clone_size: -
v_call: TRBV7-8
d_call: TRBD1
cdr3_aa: CASSHGTGDQPQHF
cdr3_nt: TGTGCCAGCTCCCACGGGACAGGGGACCAGCCCCAGCATTTT

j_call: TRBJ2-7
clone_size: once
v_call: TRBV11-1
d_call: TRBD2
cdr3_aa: CASSLAGLAGGPQYF
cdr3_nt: TGTGCCAGCAGCTTAGCGGGACTAGCGGGGGGCCCGCAGTACTTC

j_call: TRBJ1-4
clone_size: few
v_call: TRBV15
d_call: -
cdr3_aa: CATSRSNEKLFF
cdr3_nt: TGTGCCACCAGCAGATCTAATGAAAAACTGTTTTTT

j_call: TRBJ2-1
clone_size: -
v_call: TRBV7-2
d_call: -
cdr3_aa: CASSPMASSDEQFF
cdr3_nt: TGTGCCAGCAGCCCTATGGCTAGCAGCGATGAGCAGTTCTTC

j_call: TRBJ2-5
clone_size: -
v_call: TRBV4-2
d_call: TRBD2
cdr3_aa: CASSQDSAGGPETQYF
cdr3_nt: TGTGCCAGCAGCCAAGATTCAGCGGGGGGGCCGGAGACCCAGTACTTC

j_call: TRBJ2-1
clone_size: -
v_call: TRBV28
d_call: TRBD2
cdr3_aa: CATLFLAGGKSYNEQFF
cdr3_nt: TGTGCCACCCTGTTCCTAGCGGGGGGTAAGTCCTACAATGAGCAGTTCTTC

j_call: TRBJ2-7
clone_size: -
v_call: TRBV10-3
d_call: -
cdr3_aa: CAISEHREGAYEQYF
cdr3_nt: TGTGCCATCAGTGAACACAGGGAAGGGGCCTACGAGCAGTACTTC

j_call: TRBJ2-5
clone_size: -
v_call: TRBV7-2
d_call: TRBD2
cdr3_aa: CASSPQWLAGFQETQYF
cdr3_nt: TGTGCCAGCAGCCCACAGTGGCTAGCGGGGTTTCAAGAGACCCAGTACTTC

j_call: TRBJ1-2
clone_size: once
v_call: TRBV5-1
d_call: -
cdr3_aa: CASSSPGTPYGYTF
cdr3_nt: TGCGCCAGCAGCTCCCCCGGGACACCCTATGGCTACACCTTC

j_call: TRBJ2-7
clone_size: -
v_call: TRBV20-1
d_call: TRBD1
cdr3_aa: CSARRQGEVYEQYF
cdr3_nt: TGCAGTGCTAGAAGACAGGGGGAGGTCTACGAGCAGTACTTC

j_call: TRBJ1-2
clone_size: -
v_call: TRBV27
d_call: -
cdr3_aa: CASSIEPGYGYTF
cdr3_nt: TGTGCCAGCAGCATAGAGCCCGGGTATGGCTACACCTTC

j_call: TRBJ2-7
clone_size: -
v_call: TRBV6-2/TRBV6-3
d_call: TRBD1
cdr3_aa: CAGADRCTYEQYF
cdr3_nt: TGTGCCGGAGCGGACAGGTGCACCTACGAGCAGTACTTC

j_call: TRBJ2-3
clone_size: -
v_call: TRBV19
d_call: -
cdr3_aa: CASRPGVRTDTQYF
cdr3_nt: TGTGCCAGTAGGCCAGGGGTACGCACAGATACGCAGTATTTT

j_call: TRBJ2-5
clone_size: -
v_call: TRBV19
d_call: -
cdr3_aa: CASSITRQTETQYF
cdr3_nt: TGTGCCAGTAGTATTACGAGGCAGACCGAGACCCAGTACTTC

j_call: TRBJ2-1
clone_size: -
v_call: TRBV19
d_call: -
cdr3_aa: CASSIVVHQRNEQFF
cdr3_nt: TGTGCCAGTAGTATAGTGGTTCACCAGCGGAATGAGCAGTTCTTC

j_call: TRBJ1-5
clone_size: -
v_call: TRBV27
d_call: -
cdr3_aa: CASSLSMGGEQPQHF
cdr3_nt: TGTGCCAGCAGTTTATCGATGGGGGGAGAACAGCCCCAGCATTTT

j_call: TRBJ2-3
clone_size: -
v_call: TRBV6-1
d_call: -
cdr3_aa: CASSLGAPLFGDTQYF
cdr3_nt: TGTGCCAGCAGTCTCGGGGCCCCCTTGTTCGGTGATACGCAGTATTTT

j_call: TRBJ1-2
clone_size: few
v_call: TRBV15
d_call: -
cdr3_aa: CATSRDGEGVDYGYTF
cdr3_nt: TGTGCCACCAGCAGAGATGGGGAAGGGGTAGACTATGGCTACACCTTC

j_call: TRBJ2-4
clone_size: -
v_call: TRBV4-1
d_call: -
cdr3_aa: CASSPGRGATPTNIQYF
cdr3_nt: TGCGCCAGCAGCCCAGGCCGGGGGGCTACTCCAACAAACATTCAGTACTTC

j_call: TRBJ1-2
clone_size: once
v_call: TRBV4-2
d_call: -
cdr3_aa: CASSQEARETYGYTF
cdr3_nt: TGTGCCAGCAGCCAAGAGGCCAGAGAGACCTATGGCTACACCTTC

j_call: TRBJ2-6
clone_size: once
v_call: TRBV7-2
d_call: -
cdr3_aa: CASSFGGSRSGANVLTF
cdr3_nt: TGTGCCAGCAGCTTCGGGGGATCGCGCTCTGGGGCCAACGTCCTGACTTTC

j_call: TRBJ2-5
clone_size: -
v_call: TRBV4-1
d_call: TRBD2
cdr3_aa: CASSWRLAGGETQYF
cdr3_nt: TGCGCCAGCAGCTGGAGACTAGCGGGGGGAGAGACCCAGTACTTC

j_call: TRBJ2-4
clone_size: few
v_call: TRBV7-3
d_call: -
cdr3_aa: CASSLTGEGNIQYF
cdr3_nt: TGTGCCAGCAGCCTAACAGGGGAGGGAAACATTCAGTACTTC

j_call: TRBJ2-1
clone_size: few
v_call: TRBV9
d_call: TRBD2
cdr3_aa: CASSVAGVFYNEQFF
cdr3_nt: TGTGCCAGCAGCGTCGCGGGGGTATTCTACAATGAGCAGTTCTTC

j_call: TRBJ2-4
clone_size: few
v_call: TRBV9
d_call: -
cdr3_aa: CASSVSAGTGIQYF
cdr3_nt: TGTGCCAGCAGCGTATCGGCCGGAACAGGAATTCAGTACTTC

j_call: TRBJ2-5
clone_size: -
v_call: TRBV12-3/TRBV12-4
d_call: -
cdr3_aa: CASRPQVDPFETQYF
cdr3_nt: TGTGCCAGCAGGCCTCAGGTGGATCCGTTCGAGACCCAGTACTTC

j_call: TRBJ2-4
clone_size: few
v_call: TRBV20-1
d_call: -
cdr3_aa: CSAVPLTHLAKNIQYF
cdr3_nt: TGCAGTGCTGTGCCCCTGACCCACCTCGCCAAAAACATTCAGTACTTC

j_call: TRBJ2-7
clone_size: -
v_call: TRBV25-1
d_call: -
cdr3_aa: CASSAWTLSSYEQYF
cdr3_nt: TGTGCCAGCAGTGCTTGGACTCTTAGCTCCTACGAGCAGTACTTC

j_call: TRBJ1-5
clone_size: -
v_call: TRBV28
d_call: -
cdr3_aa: CASRLSKRGSNQPQHF
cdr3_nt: TGTGCCAGCAGACTTTCGAAAAGGGGTAGCAATCAGCCCCAGCATTTT

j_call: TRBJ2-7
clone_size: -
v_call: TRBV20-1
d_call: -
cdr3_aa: CSAPTTGRGEQYF
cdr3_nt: TGCAGTGCTCCAACGACTGGCCGAGGGGAGCAGTACTTC

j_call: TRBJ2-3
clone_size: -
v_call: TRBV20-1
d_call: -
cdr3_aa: CSAPWSASRTDTQYF
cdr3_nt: TGCAGTGCGCCGTGGAGCGCCAGTCGAACAGATACGCAGTATTTT

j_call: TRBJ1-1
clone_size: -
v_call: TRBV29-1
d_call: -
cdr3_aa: CSVARSGSEAFF
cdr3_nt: TGCAGCGTTGCCAGGTCGGGCTCTGAAGCTTTCTTC

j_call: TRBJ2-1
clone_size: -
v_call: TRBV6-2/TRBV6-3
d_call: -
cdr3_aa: CASSYSNTHYNEQFF
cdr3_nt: TGTGCCAGCAGTTACTCGAACACGCACTACAATGAGCAGTTCTTC

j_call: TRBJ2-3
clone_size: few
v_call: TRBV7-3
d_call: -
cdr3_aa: CASSLNRASTDTQYF
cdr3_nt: TGTGCCAGCAGCTTAAACAGGGCTAGCACAGATACGCAGTATTTT

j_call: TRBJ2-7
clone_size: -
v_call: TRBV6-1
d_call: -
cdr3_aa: CASSEASHLYEQYF
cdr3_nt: TGTGCCAGCAGTGAAGCATCCCATCTATACGAGCAGTACTTC